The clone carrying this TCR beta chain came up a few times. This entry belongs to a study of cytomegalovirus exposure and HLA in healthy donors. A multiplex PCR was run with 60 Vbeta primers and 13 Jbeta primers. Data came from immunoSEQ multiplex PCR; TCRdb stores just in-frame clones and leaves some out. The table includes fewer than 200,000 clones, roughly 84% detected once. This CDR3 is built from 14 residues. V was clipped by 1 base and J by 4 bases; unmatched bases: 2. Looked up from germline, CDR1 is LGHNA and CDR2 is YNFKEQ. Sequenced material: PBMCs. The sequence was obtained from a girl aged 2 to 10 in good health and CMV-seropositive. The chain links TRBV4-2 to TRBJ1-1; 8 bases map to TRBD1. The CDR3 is CASSQVGTGTEAFF. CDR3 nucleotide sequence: TGTGCCAGCAGCCAAGTCGGGACAGGCACTGAAGCTTTCTTT.